Below, 17 T cell receptor beta chains from the same sample are listed, as sequenced in a study of blood T cell repertoires in COVID-19. Method: immunoSEQ multiplex PCR; TCRdb's copy keeps in-frame clones and lacks some. This table has 200,000 to 300,000 clones, approximately 89% appearing once. The material sequenced was PBMCs or T cells enriched from blood (not recorded which). The receptors originated from a woman in her thirties or forties with acute COVID-19.

This chain connects TRBV5-8 to TRBJ1-6; TRBD1 agrees at 9 bases. V dropped 3 bases and J dropped 8; count of bases not matched to a gene: 6. Looked up from germline, CDR1 is SGHTS and CDR2 is YDEGEE. The CDR3 extends over 15 amino acids. CDR3 residues: CASSSSWTGDSPLHF. In DNA, the CDR3 is TGTGCCAGCAGCTCCAGCTGGACAGGGGATTCACCCCTCCACTTT. Based on the CDR3 plus reference TRBV5-8 and TRBJ1-6, the full variable domain is EAGVTQSPTHLIKTRGQQATLRCSPISGHTSVYWYQQALGLGLQFLLWYDEGEERNRGNFPPRFSGRQFPNYSSELNVNALELEDSALYLCASSSSWTGDSPLHFGNGTRLTVT.

This chain links TRBV27 with TRBJ2-1; 12 bases line up with TRBD2. Germline CDR1 and CDR2: MNHEY and SMNVEV (reference sequence). V trimming: 5 bases; J trimming: 10 bases; junction bases outside the gene matches: 18. The CDR3 runs to 18 residues. In DNA, the CDR3 is TGTGCCAGCAGTCCCGGATCTGGAGGACTAGCGGGACGGGGGGAGCAGTTCTTC. Translated, it gives CASSPGSGGLAGRGEQFF.

CDR3 region: CSVKRVAYGYTF. The CDR3 DNA follows: TGCAGCGTCAAGAGGGTAGCCTATGGCTACACCTTC. V gene TRBV29-1 combines with J gene TRBJ1-2; D gene ambiguous. Trimming shortened V by 6 bases and J by 4 bases, and 12 bases separated the two germline ends. Per the germline V gene, CDR1 is SQVTM and CDR2 is ANQGSEA. The CDR3 length is 12 residues.

This clone was picked up one time. The chain employs TRBV5-1 and TRBJ2-5; D remains unclear. The CDR3 length is 14 residues. Germline V gives CDR1 SGHRS, CDR2 YFSETQ. V was trimmed by 1 base and J by 5 bases, leaving 12 bases between them. The CDR3 sequence is CASSLQLLGETQYF. The CDR3 DNA follows: TGCGCCAGCAGCTTGCAACTACTCGGTGAGACCCAGTACTTC.

The gene calls are TRBV7-9 and TRBJ1-4, with D hard to call. Per germline, CDR1 SEHNR and CDR2 FQNEAQ (reference sequence). Trimming stripped 5 bases from V and 0 bases from J, with 16 bases between. The CDR3 totals 17 residues. CDR3 amino acids: CASSHPRGLSTNEKLFF. CDR3 nucleotides: TGTGCCAGCAGCCATCCCCGAGGGCTCTCAACTAATGAAAAACTGTTTTTT.

The rearrangement uses TRBV19 and TRBJ2-1; 9 bases line up with TRBD1. The CDR3 is 15 amino acids. Germline V gives CDR1 LNHDA, CDR2 SQIVND (reference sequence). V trimming: 0 bases; J trimming: 15 bases; junction bases outside the gene matches: 12. The chain's CDR3 is CASSIDGAPGQGGFF. The CDR3 DNA reads as TGTGCCAGTAGTATAGACGGAGCCCCGGGACAGGGAGGGTTCTTC.

This clone was found a few times. The CDR3 region is CASSDFLAGRFFGYTF. CDR3 nucleotide sequence: TGTGCCAGCAGTGATTTTCTTGCAGGGCGTTTTTTTGGCTACACCTTC. This chain connects TRBV28 to TRBJ1-2; D possibly corresponds to TRBD1 (5 bases). This CDR3 has 16 residues. The germline V gene has CDR1 MDHEN and CDR2 SYDVKM. Trimming removed 5 bases at V and 7 bases at J, with 23 bases between.

The chain carries TRBV10-3 and TRBJ2-5; D remains ambiguous. The V and J ends lost 10 bases and 5 bases respectively, with 11 bases between them. The CDR3 contains 11 residues. Per germline, CDR1 ENHRY and CDR2 SYGVKD. The CDR3: CATGSRETQYF. CDR3 coding DNA: TGTGCCACCGGTAGCCGGGAGACCCAGTACTTC.

CDR3 sequence reads: CASSVDGGQHTQYF. In DNA, the CDR3 is TGTGCCAGCAGCGTAGATGGGGGACAGCATACGCAGTATTTT. The chain carries TRBV9 and TRBJ2-3, with 7 bases fitting TRBD1. Germline CDR1 and CDR2: SGDLS and YYNGEE. This CDR3 region has 14 residues. V was pared by 0 bases and J by 7 bases, with 5 bases of the junction left unmatched.

The J gene is TRBJ1-1, the V gene TRBV30; 7 positions agree with TRBD1. Looked up from germline, CDR1 is GTSNPN and CDR2 is SVGIG (reference sequence). The J segment lost 5 bases and the V segment lost 5 bases, leaving 5 bases of the junction unmatched. The CDR3 runs to 12 residues. Here the CDR3 DNA reads TGTGCCTGGGACAGGGTTGGAACTGAAGCTTTCTTT. Translated, it gives CAWDRVGTEAFF.

This chain uses TRBV4-1 with TRBJ2-1; 10 bases align to TRBD2. The junction had 15 bases not matched to a gene; V was cut back by 4 bases and J by 9 bases. The CDR3 consists of 17 residues. Germline V gene data show CDR1 as MGHRA and CDR2 as YSYEKL. The DNA for the CDR3 is TGCGCCAGCAGCCTAACTAGCGGGACGCGCCGGGATGGTGAGCAGTTCTTC. This encodes CASSLTSGTRRDGEQFF.

The chain couples TRBV9 to TRBJ2-5; 12 bases line up with TRBD2. Looked up from germline, CDR1 is SGDLS and CDR2 is YYNGEE. Losses at the gene ends were 1 base for V and 5 bases for J; bases not matched to a gene: 6. The length of the CDR3 is 16 residues. The CDR3 DNA reads TGTGCCAGCAGCGTATCACTAGCGGGAGGTTTGGAGACCCAGTACTTC. Translating it yields CASSVSLAGGLETQYF.

The V gene is TRBV24-1, the J gene TRBJ2-2; 9 bases are a match to TRBD1. CDR1 and CDR2 (germline): KGHDR, SFDVKD. The CDR3 runs to 16 residues. V lost 4 bases to trimming and J lost 5 bases; unmatched junction nucleotides: 7. DNA for the CDR3: TGTGCCACCAGTGACCCAAGACAGGGGGGAACCGGGGAGCTGTTTTTT. It encodes CATSDPRQGGTGELFF.

The chain recombines TRBV28 with TRBJ1-2; TRBD1 might be the D (6 bases). V lost 5 bases, J lost 4 bases, and 11 bases lay in between. Germline CDR1 and CDR2: MDHEN and SYDVKM. This CDR3 comprises 13 residues. The CDR3: CASSPTGLYGYTF. Written as DNA, the CDR3 is TGTGCCAGCAGTCCAACAGGGCTCTATGGCTACACCTTC.

This chain uses TRBV5-1 with TRBJ2-3, with D maybe TRBD2 (5 bases). Germline V CDR1 and CDR2: SGHRS, YFSETQ. This CDR3 is 16 amino acids long. The ends were cut back, 0 bases at V and 2 bases at J, with 13 bases in the middle. The CDR3 loop reads CASSLGRSGNTDTQYF. The DNA of the CDR3 is TGCGCCAGCAGCTTGGGTCGAAGCGGAAACACAGATACGCAGTATTTT.

The gene calls are TRBV2 and TRBJ2-3; D is possibly TRBD1 (6 bases). The germline V gene encodes CDR1 SNHLY and CDR2 FYNNEI. This CDR3 contains 15 residues. Between the trimmed V and J ends, which lost 0 bases and 2 bases, there was a span of 9 bases. The CDR3 DNA reads TGTGCCAGCAGTGAAGCCAGGGGTTTCACAGATACGCAGTATTTT. This codes for CASSEARGFTDTQYF.

J is TRBJ1-1 and V is TRBV13, with a possible D match to TRBD1 (6 bases). V lost 5 bases and J 1 base, leaving 14 bases between the germline ends. CDR3 size: 15 residues. Germline V gene sequence: CDR1 PRHDT, CDR2 FYEKMQ (reference sequence). CDR3 sequence (DNA): TGTGCCAGCAGCGCCGTAGGGGGACAGAACACTGAAGCTTTCTTT. It specifies CASSAVGGQNTEAFF.